The 28 T cell receptor beta chains presented below share a single source sample, sequenced in a study of a mutant IDH1 vaccine in newly diagnosed glioma. TCRdb's copy holds only in-frame clones and misses some; the assay was immunoSEQ multiplex PCR. The data contain 90,000 to 95,000 clones, 83% of them singletons. Time point of the sample: baseline, week 1 (first vaccination visit). Treatment meaning: pre-vaccination baseline after standard-of-care therapy. This sample comprised PBMCs, obtained from a glioma patient treated with radiotherapy, temozolomide or both. Every receptor here comes from a woman aged 45-60 years with glioma.

The chain couples TRBV29-1 to TRBJ2-3; no clear D. Deletions cut 1 base from V and 6 bases from J, with 11 bases between. This CDR3 comprises 13 residues. Germline V lookup: CDR1 SQVTM, CDR2 ANQGSEA. The CDR3 nucleotides are TGCAGCGTTGAAGGGGCCCCGGAGGATACGCAGTATTTT. Translation gives CSVEGAPEDTQYF.

This sequence joins TRBV5-1 and TRBJ1-1, with D perhaps TRBD1 (6 bases). CDR3 length: 14 amino acids. V lost 4 bases to trimming and J lost 7 bases, with 17 bases between them. From germline, CDR1 is SGHRS and CDR2 YFSETQ. CDR3 sequence reads: CASSQGGRGGEAFF. Written as DNA, the CDR3 is TGCGCCAGCAGCCAGGGTGGGCGAGGGGGTGAAGCTTTCTTT.

This clone has just one count. The rearrangement links TRBV27 to TRBJ1-4; 10 bases are a match to TRBD1. Germline lookup yields CDR1 MNHEY and CDR2 SMNVEV (reference sequence). With V trimmed by 6 bases and J by 5 bases, 3 bases remained unmatched. The CDR3 extends over 14 amino acids. The CDR3 DNA reads TGTGCCAGCAGCCGGACAGGGGGAAATGAAAAACTGTTTTTT. It yields the protein CASSRTGGNEKLFF.

The chain joins TRBV6-1 to TRBJ1-3; TRBD1 is a possible D gene (5 bases). CDR3 length: 15 residues. The germline V and J ends were trimmed by 6 bases and 0 bases, with 12 bases remaining between them. CDR1 is MNHNS and CDR2 is SASEGT in the germline V gene. CDR3 region: CASREPGLSGNTIYF. The CDR3 region has the DNA TGTGCCAGCAGGGAACCAGGGCTCTCTGGAAACACCATATATTTT.

This chain links TRBV5-1 with TRBJ2-1; 8 bases are shared with TRBD1. Unmatched junction bases numbered 5, after V lost 1 base and J lost 8 bases. Germline V CDR1 and CDR2: SGHRS, YFSETQ. CDR3 length equals 14 residues. CDR3 coding DNA: TGCGCCAGCAGCTTGCGGACAGGGATGGATGAGCAGTTCTTC. Translation gives CASSLRTGMDEQFF.

CDR3 amino acids: CASSQGTSGVLETQYF. The DNA of the CDR3 is TGCGCCAGCAGCCAAGGAACTAGCGGGGTCTTGGAGACCCAGTACTTC. The V call is TRBV4-1, the J call TRBJ2-5; 10 bases align to TRBD2. The CDR3 contains 16 residues. CDR1 MGHRA and CDR2 YSYEKL come from the germline V gene. J gave up 5 bases and V 1 base, and 7 bases lay outside the gene matches.

V and J are TRBV19 and TRBJ2-5, with 7 bases aligning to TRBD1. Trimming removed 2 bases from V and 1 base from J; junction bases left unmatched: 1. CDR3 length: 14 residues. Germline lookup yields CDR1 LNHDA and CDR2 SQIVND (reference sequence). CDR3 amino acids: CASSISGGQETQYF. The DNA of the CDR3 is TGTGCCAGTAGTATATCAGGGGGCCAAGAGACCCAGTACTTC.

This chain connects TRBV6-5 to TRBJ2-7; tentative D call: TRBD1 (5 bases). This CDR3 has 13 amino acids. Deletions cut 5 bases from V and 3 bases from J, with 11 bases between. In germline, CDR1 is MNHEY, CDR2 SVGAGI. CDR3 in amino acids: CASSPDTSYEQYF. CDR3 coding DNA: TGTGCCAGCAGTCCGGACACAAGCTACGAGCAGTACTTC.

The sample holds a few counts of this clone. The V gene is TRBV5-4, the J gene TRBJ1-6; the match to TRBD1 covers 7 bases. The CDR3 is 14 residues long. With 5 bases clipped from V and 7 bases from J, the junction kept 6 bases outside the gene matches. Germline CDR1 reads SGHNT; CDR2 reads YYREEE (reference sequence). DNA of the CDR3: TGTGCCAGCAGGTCGGGACAGCAGAATTCACCCCTCCACTTT. This translates into CASRSGQQNSPLHF.

The V gene is TRBV27, the J gene TRBJ2-3; 12 nucleotides match TRBD2. The CDR3 extends over 19 amino acids. Germline-derived CDR1 and CDR2 are MNHEY and SMNVEV (reference sequence). Losses at the gene ends were 1 base for V and 5 bases for J; bases not matched to a gene: 13. CDR3 in DNA: TGTGCCAGCAGTTTATACCGTCCACTAGCGGGGGGCCCGGGAGATACGCAGTATTTT. Protein: CASSLYRPLAGGPGDTQYF.

The chain has TRBV10-3 and TRBJ2-7; TRBD2 agrees at 9 bases. V lost 6 bases to trimming and J lost 12 bases; unmatched junction nucleotides: 12. This CDR3 has 13 residues. The V gene's germline CDR1 is ENHRY and CDR2 SYGVKD. CDR3 sequence (DNA): TGTGCCATCAGCGCTGGGAGAGCGGGGGGCGCGTACTTC. Translation gives CAISAGRAGGAYF.

The rearrangement links TRBV2 to TRBJ1-1; D is possibly TRBD1 (5 bases). Trimming removed 5 bases at V and 3 bases at J, with 13 bases between. The CDR3 extends over 14 amino acids. Germline V lookup: CDR1 SNHLY, CDR2 FYNNEI. The CDR3 sequence is CASSRNLGDTEAFF. The CDR3 DNA reads TGTGCCAGCAGTCGCAACCTAGGGGACACTGAAGCTTTCTTT. The full variable domain, in which reference TRBV2 and TRBJ1-1 provide the parts outside the CDR3, is EPEVTQTPSHQVTQMGQEVILRCVPISNHLYFYWYRQILGQKVEFLVSFYNNEISEKSEIFDDQFSVERPDGSNFTLKIRSTKLEDSAMYFCASSRNLGDTEAFFGQGTRLTVV.

The rearrangement joins TRBV10-1 to TRBJ2-3; 14 bases are a match to TRBD2. The V and J ends lost 0 bases and 6 bases, in that order; junction bases with no gene match: 5. The CDR3 is 17 amino acids. CDR1 and CDR2 (germline): WNHNN, SYGVQD (reference sequence). The CDR3 region has the DNA TGCGCCAGCAGTGAGTCAGGACTAGCGGGGGGATCGGATACGCAGTATTTT. Amino acids: CASSESGLAGGSDTQYF.

J is TRBJ1-1 and V is TRBV5-6; TRBD1 matches 12 bases. V lost 6 bases, J lost 3 bases, and 6 bases stayed unmatched. Per the germline V gene, CDR1 is SGHDT and CDR2 is YYEEEE. CDR3 length: 15 residues. CDR3 sequence: CASTGDRGRDTEAFF. CDR3 bases: TGTGCCAGCACGGGGGACAGGGGGCGCGACACTGAAGCTTTCTTT.

This clone appeared a single time. This chain uses TRBV6-6 with TRBJ2-5; 10 bases are shared with TRBD2. This CDR3 is 15 amino acids long. CDR1 and CDR2 (germline): MNHNY, SVGAGI (reference sequence). V shed 7 bases, J shed 3 bases, and the junction held 8 bases outside the gene matches. The chain's CDR3 is CASMIAGGRKETQYF. The CDR3 DNA sequence: TGTGCCAGCATGATAGCGGGGGGTCGTAAAGAGACCCAGTACTTC.

The chain couples TRBV18 to TRBJ2-4; no reliable D call. The V end was cut by 5 bases, the J end by 0 bases, with 20 bases between. The germline V gene has CDR1 KGHSH and CDR2 LQKENI. The CDR3 contains 18 residues. The CDR3 sequence is CASSALGAQASAKNIQYF. Written as DNA, the CDR3 is TGTGCCAGCTCAGCTCTAGGTGCCCAGGCTTCAGCCAAAAACATTCAGTACTTC.

The chain is built from TRBV5-1 and TRBJ2-6; a weak D match, TRBD2 (5 bases). The CDR3 spans 15 residues. The germline V gene has CDR1 SGHRS and CDR2 YFSETQ. V was trimmed by 4 bases and J by 1 base, leaving 9 bases between them. The CDR3: CASSGGSSGANVLTF. The DNA of the CDR3 is TGCGCCAGCAGCGGTGGGAGTTCTGGGGCCAACGTCCTGACTTTC.

J is TRBJ2-5 and V is TRBV4-1, with 8 bases fitting TRBD2. J gave up 4 bases and V 1 base, and 8 bases lay outside the gene matches. Germline CDR1 reads MGHRA; CDR2 reads YSYEKL. The CDR3 contains 16 residues. CDR3 sequence (DNA): TGCGCCAGCAGCCAAGGTACGGGGGGGCCTCGAGAGACCCAGTACTTC. This sequence encodes CASSQGTGGPRETQYF.

V and J are TRBV11-2 and TRBJ2-2, with 9 bases identical to TRBD1. Trimming at V came to 7 bases and at J to 6 bases, leaving 12 bases not matched to a gene. Looked up from germline, CDR1 is SGHAT and CDR2 is FQNNGV. This CDR3 contains 16 residues. CDR3 nucleotides: TGTGCCAGCAACCTGATTACAGGGGGCAGGGCCGGGGAGCTGTTTTTT. Protein product: CASNLITGGRAGELFF.

The chain links TRBV5-1 to TRBJ1-1; 8 nucleotides match TRBD1. V lost 2 bases to trimming and J lost 6 bases; unmatched junction nucleotides: 6. CDR1 SGHRS and CDR2 YFSETQ come from the germline V gene. The CDR3 contains 14 residues. The CDR3 nucleotides read TGCGCCAGCAGCTTCGGACAGGGCCGGCCTGAAGCTTTCTTT. Protein: CASSFGQGRPEAFF.

The genes are TRBV5-4 and TRBJ2-1; D assignment may be TRBD1 or TRBD2 (6 bases each). The CDR3 is 15 amino acids. CDR1 and CDR2 from the germline V gene are SGHNT and YYREEE (reference sequence). Trimming took off 3 bases at V and 6 bases at J, with 16 bases between the two ends. The CDR3 sequence is CASSSSKKGGNEQFF. The CDR3 region has the DNA TGTGCCAGCAGCTCTTCTAAAAAGGGGGGCAATGAGCAGTTCTTC. Full variable domain (rest looked up from reference TRBV5-4 and TRBJ2-1): ETGVTQSPTHLIKTRGQQVTLRCSSQSGHNTVSWYQQALGQGPQFIFQYYREEENGRGNFPPRFSGLQFPNYSSELNVNALELDDSALYLCASSSSKKGGNEQFFGPGTRLTVL.

This clone has just a few counts. The chain employs TRBV27 and TRBJ2-3, with 8 bases lining up with TRBD2. CDR1 and CDR2 from the germline V gene are MNHEY and SMNVEV (reference sequence). Germline trimming cut 6 bases from V and 2 bases from J; bases unmatched to any gene: 10. The CDR3 is made up of 16 amino acids. This CDR3 reads CASSPGRGDHTDTQYF. In DNA form, the CDR3 reads TGTGCCAGCAGCCCAGGGCGGGGGGACCACACAGATACGCAGTATTTT.

The chain links TRBV7-9 to TRBJ1-2; possible D gene TRBD1, 5 bases. Trimming pared 4 bases from V and 2 bases from J, leaving 11 bases between. Germline values: CDR1 SEHNR, CDR2 FQNEAQ (reference sequence). This CDR3 has 14 residues. Written as DNA, the CDR3 is TGTGCCAGCAGCTCGCCGACAGAAAACTATGGCTACACCTTC. Residues: CASSSPTENYGYTF. Based on the CDR3 plus reference TRBV7-9 and TRBJ1-2, the full variable domain is DTGVSQNPRHKITKRGQNVTFRCDPISEHNRLYWYRQTLGQGPEFLTYFQNEAQLEKSRLLSDRFSAERPKGSFSTLEIQRTEQGDSAMYLCASSSPTENYGYTFGSGTRLTVV.

The chain combines TRBV11-2 with TRBJ1-6; no clear D. The CDR3 sequence is 13 residues long. The ends were cut back, 5 bases at V and 5 bases at J, with 7 bases in the middle. CDR1 is SGHAT and CDR2 is FQNNGV in the germline V gene. The CDR3 is CASSPPNNSPLHF. Written as DNA, the CDR3 is TGTGCCAGCAGCCCCCCCAATAATTCACCCCTCCACTTT. The complete variable domain, with remaining parts taken from reference TRBV11-2 and TRBJ1-6, reads EAGVAQSPRYKIIEKRQSVAFWCNPISGHATLYWYQQILGQGPKLLIQFQNNGVVDDSQLPKDRFSAERLKGVDSTLKIQPAKLEDSAVYLCASSPPNNSPLHFGNGTRLTVT.

This chain joins TRBV10-3 and TRBJ2-7; tentatively, D is TRBD1 or TRBD2 (5 bases each). Per germline, CDR1 ENHRY and CDR2 SYGVKD. Trimming shortened V by 3 bases and J by 0 bases, and 12 bases separated the two germline ends. The CDR3 is made up of 15 amino acids. The CDR3 bases are TGTGCCATCAGTGATGACAGAACTAGCTCCTACGAGCAGTACTTC. Residues: CAISDDRTSSYEQYF.

This chain joins TRBV6-5 and TRBJ2-3, with D unclear. The CDR3 is 12 residues long. V was trimmed by 6 bases and J by 0 bases, leaving 4 bases between them. Germline CDR1 is MNHEY and CDR2 is SVGAGI. CDR3 sequence (DNA): TGTGCCAGCAGAACAAGCACAGATACGCAGTATTTT. Residues: CASRTSTDTQYF.

The genes are TRBV9 and TRBJ1-3; D possibly corresponds to TRBD1 (5 bases). Per the germline V gene, CDR1 is SGDLS and CDR2 is YYNGEE. The CDR3 has 17 residues. Trimming took 0 bases from V and 0 from J, leaving 13 bases between them. The CDR3 DNA follows: TGTGCCAGCAGCGTAGGTTGGGGCAGCCACTCTGGAAACACCATATATTTT. It translates to CASSVGWGSHSGNTIYF.

J is TRBJ1-1 and V is TRBV27; 8 bases are shared with TRBD1. The junction had 4 bases not matched to a gene; V was cut back by 3 bases and J by 10 bases. The CDR3 length is 12 residues. The germline V gene has CDR1 MNHEY and CDR2 SMNVEV (reference sequence). CDR3 nucleotide sequence: TGTGCCAGCAGTTTCCCCGGACAGGGAGCTTTCTTT. Translated: CASSFPGQGAFF.